These 10 T cell receptor beta chains were all obtained from the same sample, sequenced in a study of T cells in Graves' hyperthyroidism and ophthalmopathy. Amplification targeted TCR beta CDR3 regions from RNA transcripts. Researchers ran a first-round RT-PCR on the TCR CDR3 using the HTBI primer set. TCRdb re-called the multiplex PCR reads with MiXCR, one entry per CDR3 protein. The table shows approximately 600,000 distinct CDR3 sequences, with about a sixth occurring only once. Material: blood. Receptors were obtained from a woman aged 25-40 years with Graves' hyperthyroidism.

This clonotype was detected a few times. The rearrangement joins TRBV27 to TRBJ2-2; tentative D call: TRBD2 (5 bases). Per germline, CDR1 MNHEY and CDR2 SMNVEV (reference sequence). This CDR3 is 13 amino acids long. V lost 3 bases and J 5 bases, leaving 7 bases between the germline ends. The chain's CDR3 is CASSFWETGELFF. The DNA of the CDR3 is TGTGCCAGCAGTTTTTGGGAGACCGGGGAGCTGTTTTTT.

This clonotype was observed at least ten times. J is TRBJ1-1 and V is TRBV30; a possible D gene is TRBD1 (6 bases). This CDR3 comprises 14 residues. Germline-derived CDR1 and CDR2 are GTSNPN and SVGIG (reference sequence). V dropped 2 bases and J dropped 6 bases, with 16 bases sitting between them. CDR3 sequence reads: CAWSILTGWAEAFF. In nucleotides, the CDR3 is TGTGCCTGGAGTATACTCACAGGGTGGGCTGAAGCTTTCTTT.

V is TRBV27 and J is TRBJ1-4, with D unresolved. The V gene lost 3 bases and the J gene lost 1 base, with 9 bases spanning the gap. This CDR3 comprises 15 residues. Germline CDR1 and CDR2: MNHEY and SMNVEV (reference sequence). As DNA, the CDR3 is TGTGCCAGCAGTTTCTGGTCAGGAACTAATGAAAAACTGTTTTTT. Translating it yields CASSFWSGTNEKLFF.

This clonotype showed up many times. V is TRBV12-3 or TRBV12-4 and J is TRBJ2-1, with a tentative D call TRBD2 (6 bases). The germline V and J ends were trimmed by 6 bases and 7 bases, with 19 bases remaining between them. The CDR3 is 15 residues long. CDR3 sequence (DNA): TGTGCCAGCAGCCCTTTACGGGAGAGAGGGAATGAGCAGTTCTTC. Translation: CASSPLRERGNEQFF.

The sample holds a few counts of this clonotype. The chain carries TRBV6-6 and TRBJ2-1, with TRBD2 matching 10 bases. The V gene's germline CDR1 is MNHNY and CDR2 SVGAGI (reference sequence). V was pared by 2 bases and J by 4 bases, with 5 bases of the junction left unmatched. This CDR3 is 16 amino acids long. The CDR3: CASSYRLAGAYNEQFF. As DNA, the CDR3 is TGTGCCAGCAGTTACAGGCTAGCGGGAGCTTACAATGAGCAGTTCTTC.

The chain employs TRBV12-3 or TRBV12-4 and TRBJ2-3; D is uncertain. The length of the CDR3 is 15 residues. V dropped 2 bases and J dropped 0 bases, with 9 bases sitting between them. CDR3 in amino acids: CASSLLRRSTDTQYF. The CDR3 coding sequence is TGTGCCAGCAGTTTATTGCGGAGAAGCACAGATACGCAGTATTTT.

This clonotype was counted a few times. This sequence joins TRBV6-1 and TRBJ2-5, with 9 bases that match TRBD1. CDR1 is MNHNS, CDR2 SASEGT, per germline. The CDR3 runs 15 residues. J was trimmed by 1 base and V by 2 bases; bases with no gene match: 2. The DNA of the CDR3 is TGTGCCAGCAGTGAATACAGGGGGCTCCAAGAGACCCAGTACTTC. Encoded protein: CASSEYRGLQETQYF.

This clonotype has at least ten counts. V and J are TRBV6-1 and TRBJ1-5; D is undetermined. Trimming left V 2 bases short and J 6 bases short, with 11 bases between. The CDR3 runs 14 residues. Germline lookup yields CDR1 MNHNS and CDR2 SASEGT. The CDR3 DNA is TGTGCCAGCAGTGAAAAACGGGTTGGTCAGCCCCAGCATTTT. Protein sequence: CASSEKRVGQPQHF.

This clonotype has more than one count but fewer than ten. V is TRBV5-6 and J is TRBJ2-5, with 8 bases lining up with TRBD1. Trimming took 1 base from V and 3 from J; bases not matched to a gene: 2. The CDR3 has 14 residues. CDR1 and CDR2 (germline): SGHDT, YYEEEE. The CDR3 nucleotides are TGTGCCAGCAGCTTGATGGGACAGGAAGAGACCCAGTACTTC. Translation gives CASSLMGQEETQYF.

This clonotype has a handful of counts. The chain joins TRBV20-1 to TRBJ2-5; D unclear. The germline V gene has CDR1 DFQATT and CDR2 SNEGSKA (reference sequence). Trimming left V 4 bases short and J 2 bases short, with 11 bases between. CDR3 size: 13 residues. The DNA for the CDR3 is TGCAGTGCTACCGACGGAACTCAAGAGACCCAGTACTTC. It yields the protein CSATDGTQETQYF.